The clone carrying this TCR beta chain appeared a few times. Its antigen is currently unknown. The V end lost 0 bases, the J end lost 4 bases, and 10 bases lay between the germline ends. Germline CDR1 LGHNA, CDR2 YSLEER. The CDR3 length is 16 residues. The isolated RNA, all of it, was reverse transcribed, so expressed TCRB transcripts were what got sequenced. Clones were sequenced by immunoSEQ multiplex PCR, and TCRdb holds only the in-frame ones, with some missing. The top ten clones hold roughly 0.04% of a sample with about 660,000 clones, more than 12% of them seen once. This entry belongs to a study of beta chain features in type 1 diabetes. CD4+ cells of the naive, central memory, regulatory and stem cell-like memory types were sorted via CD45RO/CCR7/CD25/CD127/CD95/CD27. Purity of each sorted population was above 95%. Study-level points and caveats: Patients and controls would be equally affected if PCR favored shorter templates. For patients, the naive, central memory and Treg TCRB repertoires appeared more alike than for healthy donors. The study found moderately but significantly shorter TCRB CDR3s in all four CD4+ subsets of Type 1 diabetes patients.

The TCR comes from a man younger than 35 with type 1 diabetes. Sequencing used naive CD4+ T cells from blood. The chain employs TRBV4-3 and TRBJ1-6; D call uncertain. This CDR3 is CASSQDVDQYNSPLHF. In DNA form, the CDR3 reads TGCGCCAGCAGCCAAGATGTGGACCAGTATAATTCACCCCTCCACTTT.